The rows below give T cell receptor beta chains drawn from one sample of a study of cytomegalovirus exposure and HLA in healthy donors. Profiled with immunoSEQ multiplex PCR; TCRdb holds only in-frame clones, not every one. The table shows under 200,000 clones, with roughly 70% occurring only once. The sample was PBMCs. These receptors were taken from a woman aged 25 to 39 in good health and CMV-seronegative. Each CDR3 is given with its conserved first and last residue. D genes are given only for firm matches. Only part of the rows carry a size: once, few, many, or a class if the clone is expanded.

>TRBJ2-7|TRBV5-1|few|TRBD1
CASSSGTTGGAGGYEQYF
TGCGCCAGCAGCTCCGGTACCACAGGGGGCGCAGGGGGATACGAGCAGTACTTC
>TRBJ2-7|TRBV15|-|-
CATSASKSGKRHEQYF
TGTGCCACCAGCGCGAGTAAGAGCGGAAAGCGGCACGAGCAGTACTTC
>TRBJ2-5|TRBV4-3|-|TRBD2
CASSQEVAGAEETQYF
TGCGCCAGCAGCCAAGAGGTAGCGGGAGCAGAAGAGACCCAGTACTTC
>TRBJ2-5|TRBV19|-|TRBD1
CASSMGQGETQYF
TGTGCCAGTAGTATGGGACAGGGGGAGACCCAGTACTTC
>TRBJ2-1|TRBV4-1|-|TRBD1
CASSQPRDSNNEQFF
TGCGCCAGCAGCCAACCCCGGGACAGTAACAATGAGCAGTTCTTC
>TRBJ2-1|TRBV18|-|-
CASSPWDSGNEQFF
TGTGCCAGCTCACCATGGGACTCCGGGAATGAGCAGTTCTTC
>TRBJ2-1|TRBV18|-|-
CASSPPHRVNEQFF
TGTGCCAGCTCACCACCGCACAGGGTAAATGAGCAGTTCTTC
>TRBJ2-1|TRBV19|-|TRBD2
CASSRLAEYNEQFF
TGTGCCAGTAGCAGACTAGCGGAATACAATGAGCAGTTCTTC
>TRBJ1-1|TRBV6-1|-|-
CASSVQPSNTEAFF
TGTGCCAGCAGTGTACAACCGTCGAACACTGAAGCTTTCTTT
>TRBJ2-3|TRBV19|-|TRBD2
CASSTQWAGTSSFDTQYF
TGTGCCAGTAGTACCCAATGGGCTGGGACTAGTTCGTTTGATACGCAGTATTTT
>TRBJ2-3|TRBV9|-|TRBD2
CASSVPGLVVDTQYF
TGTGCCAGCAGCGTCCCGGGACTAGTGGTTGATACGCAGTATTTT
>TRBJ2-1|TRBV7-2|once|TRBD1
CASSLFPGGQGLSYNEQFF
TGTGCCAGCAGCTTATTCCCCGGGGGACAGGGTCTATCCTACAATGAGCAGTTCTTC
>TRBJ2-2|TRBV19|-|-
CASTRLAMLAGELFF
TGTGCCAGTACGAGGCTAGCGATGTTAGCCGGGGAGCTGTTTTTT
>TRBJ1-3|TRBV2|-|TRBD1
CASRDRSSGNTIYF
TGTGCCAGCAGGGACAGGAGCTCTGGAAACACCATATATTTT
>TRBJ2-2|TRBV7-2|-|TRBD2
CASSLTLAANTGELFF
TGTGCCAGCAGCTTAACTCTAGCGGCGAACACCGGGGAGCTGTTTTTT
>TRBJ1-1|TRBV7-8|-|-
CASSLSWSGEAFF
TGTGCCAGCAGCTTATCTTGGTCGGGTGAAGCTTTCTTT
>TRBJ2-1|TRBV6-6|few|TRBD2
CASRTLAGGSHEQFF
TGTGCCAGCAGGACCCTAGCGGGGGGGTCCCATGAGCAGTTCTTC
>TRBJ1-1|TRBV5-1|once|TRBD1
CASSLTGVDTEAFF
TGCGCCAGCAGCCTGACAGGGGTCGACACTGAAGCTTTCTTT
>TRBJ1-2|TRBV19|-|-
CASSTTVLAGYTF
TGTGCCAGTAGTACAACAGTACTGGCTGGCTACACCTTC
>TRBJ1-2|TRBV9|-|TRBD1
CASSVVDRGLYGYTF
TGTGCCAGCAGCGTAGTGGACAGGGGGCTCTATGGCTACACCTTC
>TRBJ2-7|TRBV9|-|-
CASGPGYDEQYF
TGTGCCAGCGGGCCGGGGTATGACGAGCAGTACTTC
>TRBJ1-1|TRBV18|-|-
CASSPRATSGTEAFF
TGTGCCAGCTCACCACGTGCGACTTCGGGCACTGAAGCTTTCTTT
>TRBJ2-7|TRBV6-6|-|-
CASSYNPGEQYF
TGTGCCAGCAGTTACAATCCGGGCGAGCAGTACTTC
>TRBJ1-5|TRBV2|-|TRBD1
CASTLTGNQPQHF
TGTGCCAGCACCTTGACAGGGAATCAGCCCCAGCATTTT
>TRBJ1-5|TRBV2|-|-
CASSRDWQSQHF
TGTGCCAGCAGCCGGGACTGGCAGTCCCAGCATTTT
>TRBJ1-6|TRBV19|-|-
CASSIASAGSLGSPLHF
TGTGCCAGTAGTATAGCCTCGGCGGGAAGTCTTGGTTCACCCCTCCACTTT
>TRBJ2-4|TRBV18|-|-
CASSVIAKNIQYF
TGTGCCAGCTCAGTTATAGCCAAAAACATTCAGTACTTC
>TRBJ1-2|TRBV7-9|-|-
CSSHRVDYGYTF
TGTTCCAGCCACAGGGTAGACTATGGCTACACCTTC
>TRBJ2-7|TRBV7-2|once|TRBD1
CASSPTGGSYEQYF
TGTGCCAGCAGCCCGACAGGGGGCTCCTACGAGCAGTACTTC
>TRBJ2-3|TRBV7-9|-|TRBD2
CSSSSRTSGSIPDTQYF
TGTTCCAGCAGCTCCCGGACTAGCGGGAGTATCCCAGATACGCAGTATTTT